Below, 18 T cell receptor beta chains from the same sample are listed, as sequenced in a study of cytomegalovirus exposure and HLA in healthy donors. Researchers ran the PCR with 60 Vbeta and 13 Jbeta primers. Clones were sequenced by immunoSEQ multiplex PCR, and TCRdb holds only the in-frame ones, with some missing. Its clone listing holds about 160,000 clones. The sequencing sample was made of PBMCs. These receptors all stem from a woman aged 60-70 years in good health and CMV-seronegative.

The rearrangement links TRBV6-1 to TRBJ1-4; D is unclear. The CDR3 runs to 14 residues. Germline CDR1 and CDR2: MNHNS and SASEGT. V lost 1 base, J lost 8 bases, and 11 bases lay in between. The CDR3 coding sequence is TGTGCCAGCAGTGAAGGCGACTTCGGGGAAAAACTGTTTTTT. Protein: CASSEGDFGEKLFF.

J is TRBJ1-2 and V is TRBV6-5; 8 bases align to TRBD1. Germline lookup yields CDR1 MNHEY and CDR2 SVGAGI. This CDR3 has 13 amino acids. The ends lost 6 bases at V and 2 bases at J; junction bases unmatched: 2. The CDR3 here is CASRDRANYGYTF. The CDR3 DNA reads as TGTGCCAGCAGGGACAGGGCGAACTATGGCTACACCTTC.

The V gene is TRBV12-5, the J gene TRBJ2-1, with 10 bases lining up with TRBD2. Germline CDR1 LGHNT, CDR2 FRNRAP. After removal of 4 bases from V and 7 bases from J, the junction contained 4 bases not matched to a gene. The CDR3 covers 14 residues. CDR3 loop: CASGSSGGGNEQFF. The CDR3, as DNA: TGTGCTAGTGGTTCTAGCGGGGGCGGGAATGAGCAGTTCTTC.

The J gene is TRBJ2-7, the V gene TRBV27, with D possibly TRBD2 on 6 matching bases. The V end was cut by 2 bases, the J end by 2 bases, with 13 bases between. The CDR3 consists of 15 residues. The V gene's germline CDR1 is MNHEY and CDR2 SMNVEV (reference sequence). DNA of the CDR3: TGTGCCAGCAGTTTAACAAGTAGACTAGCCTACGAGCAGTACTTC. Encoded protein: CASSLTSRLAYEQYF.

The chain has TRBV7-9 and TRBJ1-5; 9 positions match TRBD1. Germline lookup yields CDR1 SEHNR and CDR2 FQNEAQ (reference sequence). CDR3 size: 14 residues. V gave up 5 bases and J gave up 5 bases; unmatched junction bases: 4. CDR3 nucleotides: TGTGCCAGCAGCACAGGGGGCTGGCATCAGCCCCAGCATTTT. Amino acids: CASSTGGWHQPQHF.

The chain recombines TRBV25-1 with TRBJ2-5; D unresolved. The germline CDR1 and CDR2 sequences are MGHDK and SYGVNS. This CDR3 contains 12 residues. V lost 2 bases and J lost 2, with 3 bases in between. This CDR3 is CASSERQETQYF. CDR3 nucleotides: TGTGCCAGCAGTGAACGGCAAGAGACCCAGTACTTC.

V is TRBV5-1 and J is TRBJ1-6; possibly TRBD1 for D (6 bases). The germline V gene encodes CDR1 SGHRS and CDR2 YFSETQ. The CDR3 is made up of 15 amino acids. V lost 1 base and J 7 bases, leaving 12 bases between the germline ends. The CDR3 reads CASSLSGQGNSPLHF. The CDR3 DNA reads TGCGCCAGCAGCTTGTCGGGGCAGGGGAATTCACCCCTCCACTTT.

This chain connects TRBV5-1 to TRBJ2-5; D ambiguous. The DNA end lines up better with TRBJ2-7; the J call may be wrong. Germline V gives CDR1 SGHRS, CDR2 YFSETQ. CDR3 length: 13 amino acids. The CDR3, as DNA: TGCGCCAGCAGCTTGGCCGCAACCTACGAGCAGTACTTC. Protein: CASSLAATYEQYF.

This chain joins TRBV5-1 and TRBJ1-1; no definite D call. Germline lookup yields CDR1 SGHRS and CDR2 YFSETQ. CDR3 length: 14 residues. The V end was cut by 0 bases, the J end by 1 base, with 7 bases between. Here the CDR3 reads CASSLESRNTEAFF. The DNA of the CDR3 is TGCGCCAGCAGCTTGGAGTCCAGGAACACTGAAGCTTTCTTT.

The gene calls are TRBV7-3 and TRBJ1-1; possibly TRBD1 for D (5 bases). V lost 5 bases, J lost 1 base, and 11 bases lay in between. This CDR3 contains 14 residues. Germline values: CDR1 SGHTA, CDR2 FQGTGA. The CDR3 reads CASSLRGSNTEAFF. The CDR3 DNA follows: TGTGCCAGCAGCCTTAGGGGCTCGAACACTGAAGCTTTCTTT. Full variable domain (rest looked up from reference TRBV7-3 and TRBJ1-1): GAGVSQTPSNKVTEKGKYVELRCDPISGHTALYWYRQSLGQGPEFLIYFQGTGAADDSGLPNDRFFAVRPEGSVSTLKIQRTERGDSAVYLCASSLRGSNTEAFFGQGTRLTVV.

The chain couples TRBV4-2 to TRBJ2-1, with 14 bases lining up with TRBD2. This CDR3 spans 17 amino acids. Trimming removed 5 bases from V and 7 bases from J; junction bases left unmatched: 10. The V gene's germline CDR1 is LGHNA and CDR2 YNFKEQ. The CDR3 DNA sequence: TGTGCCAGCAGCTTACGACTGGGACTAGCGGGAGTAAATGAGCAGTTCTTC. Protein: CASSLRLGLAGVNEQFF.

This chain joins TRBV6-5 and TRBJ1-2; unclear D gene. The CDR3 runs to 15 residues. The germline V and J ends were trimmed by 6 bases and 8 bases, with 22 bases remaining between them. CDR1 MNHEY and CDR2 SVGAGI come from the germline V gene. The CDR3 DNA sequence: TGTGCCAGCAGCTTGACGAGGGAGACTTTTATCGGCTACACCTTC. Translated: CASSLTRETFIGYTF.

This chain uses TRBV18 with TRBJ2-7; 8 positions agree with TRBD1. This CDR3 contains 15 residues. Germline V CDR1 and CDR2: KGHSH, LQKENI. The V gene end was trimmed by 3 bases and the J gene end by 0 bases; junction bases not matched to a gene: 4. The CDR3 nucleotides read TGTGCCAGCTCACCGACAGGGGTAAGCTCCTACGAGCAGTACTTC. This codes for CASSPTGVSSYEQYF. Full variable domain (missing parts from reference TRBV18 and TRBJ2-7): NAGVMQNPRHLVRRRGQEARLRCSPMKGHSHVYWYRQLPEEGLKFMVYLQKENIIDESGMPKERFSAEFPKEGPSILRIQQVVRGDSAAYFCASSPTGVSSYEQYFGPGTRLTVT.

CDR3 DNA sequence: TGTGCCACCAGCAGAGTCGGACAGCCATATAGCAATCAGCCCCAGCATTTT. It translates to CATSRVGQPYSNQPQHF. The V and J genes are TRBV15 and TRBJ1-5, with D possibly being TRBD1 (6 bases). With 1 base removed from V and 0 bases from J, the gap between germline ends came to 13 bases. Germline loops: CDR1 LNHNV, CDR2 YYDKDF (reference sequence). This CDR3 is 17 amino acids long.

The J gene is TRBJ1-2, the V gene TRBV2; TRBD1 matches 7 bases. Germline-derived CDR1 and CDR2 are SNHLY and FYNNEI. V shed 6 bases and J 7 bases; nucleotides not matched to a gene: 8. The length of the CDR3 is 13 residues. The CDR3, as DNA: TGTGCCAGCAGCGTCATCGACAGGGCTGGCTACACCTTC. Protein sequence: CASSVIDRAGYTF.

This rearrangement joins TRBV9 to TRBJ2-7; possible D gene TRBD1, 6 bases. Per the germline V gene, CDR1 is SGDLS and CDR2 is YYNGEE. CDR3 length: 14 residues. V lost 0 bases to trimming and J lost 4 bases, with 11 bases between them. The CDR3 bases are TGTGCCAGCAGCGTAGGAGGGGGTGGTTACGAGCAGTACTTC. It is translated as CASSVGGGGYEQYF. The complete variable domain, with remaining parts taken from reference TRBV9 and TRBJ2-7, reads DSGVTQTPKHLITATGQRVTLRCSPRSGDLSVYWYQQSLDQGLQFLIQYYNGEERAKGNILERFSAQQFPDLHSELNLSSLELGDSALYFCASSVGGGGYEQYFGPGTRLTVT.

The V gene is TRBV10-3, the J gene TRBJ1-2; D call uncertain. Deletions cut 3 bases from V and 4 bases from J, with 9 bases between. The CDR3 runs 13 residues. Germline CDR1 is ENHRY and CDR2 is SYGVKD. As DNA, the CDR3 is TGTGCCATCAGTGACCCTAGTGTCTATGGCTACACCTTC. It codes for CAISDPSVYGYTF.

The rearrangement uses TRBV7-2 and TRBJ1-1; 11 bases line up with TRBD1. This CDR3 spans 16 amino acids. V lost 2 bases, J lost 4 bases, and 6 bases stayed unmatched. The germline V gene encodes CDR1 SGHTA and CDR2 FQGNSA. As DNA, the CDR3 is TGTGCCAGCAGCTTAAGGACAGGGGGCCTTGGCACTGAAGCTTTCTTT. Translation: CASSLRTGGLGTEAFF.